Each of the 8 T cell receptor beta chains below was sequenced from the same sample in a study of T-cell reconstitution after alpha-beta-depleted transplantation in children (dated by TCRdb to 2016 to 2017). Libraries were made using PCR. Sequencing used an Illumina HiSeq 2500. To normalize quantification of the TCRbeta repertoire, the TCR libraries were built with molecular barcoding that relied on unique molecular identifiers. TCRdb itself trimmed the public reads at Q25 with fastp, ran MiXCR and retained productive beta chains. Rows matching on CDR3 protein sequence are summarized as one entry with the most common DNA and genes. The sample records about 350,000 distinct CDR3 sequences, 15% to 20% of which are singletons. Around 38% of the sample is in the top ten clones. Sample treatment or condition, as interpreted from the label and publication: allogeneic hematopoietic cell transplantation with graft depleted of TCRalphabeta T cells and CD19 B cells.

The sequences come from PBMCs, mostly from graft donor cells, collected 360 days after TCRalphabeta/CD19-depleted stem cell transplant. These receptor sequences come from a male patient aged 2 to 10 who had a stem cell transplant for acute lymphoblastic leukemia, so the T cells may come from the graft donor.

This clonotype was seen more than once but under ten times. The chain joins TRBV28 to TRBJ2-1; D gene unclear. V shed 3 bases and J shed 6 bases, with 6 bases lying between them. The germline CDR1 and CDR2 sequences are MDHEN and SYDVKM. This CDR3 is built from 12 residues. The CDR3 sequence is CASSFPANEQFF. The CDR3 region has the DNA TGTGCCAGCAGTTTCCCGGCCAATGAGCAGTTCTTC.

This clonotype was observed a handful of times. The chain has TRBV24-1 and TRBJ2-4; possibly TRBD2 for D (6 bases). Germline V gives CDR1 KGHDR, CDR2 SFDVKD. The CDR3 spans 11 residues. V lost 5 bases and J 9 bases, leaving 7 bases between the germline ends. The CDR3 reads CATSVGGIQYF. CDR3 coding DNA: TGTGCCACCAGTGTGGGAGGCATTCAGTACTTC.

In its sample, this clonotype was seen many times. The rearrangement joins TRBV28 to TRBJ2-5, with D unresolved. The CDR3 is 12 residues long. The germline V gene has CDR1 MDHEN and CDR2 SYDVKM. V was trimmed by 7 bases and J by 1 base, leaving 7 bases between them. CDR3 sequence (DNA): TGTGCCAGCACAGATCTCCAAGAGACCCAGTACTTC. As protein: CASTDLQETQYF.

This clonotype has more than one count but fewer than ten. This rearrangement joins TRBV12-3 or TRBV12-4 to TRBJ1-3; D not certain. The CDR3 is 15 residues long. V was trimmed by 3 bases and J by 0 bases, leaving 9 bases between them. CDR3 in amino acids: CASSFGDGSGNTIYF. The DNA of the CDR3 is TGTGCCAGCAGTTTTGGGGATGGCTCTGGAAACACCATATATTTT.

A few counts support this clonotype. The chain couples TRBV4-3 to TRBJ2-3; 8 bases agree with TRBD2. With V trimmed by 4 bases and J by 2 bases, 8 bases remained unmatched. This CDR3 is 16 amino acids long. CDR1 and CDR2 (germline): LGHNA, YSLEER. The CDR3 DNA follows: TGCGCCAGCAGCCCTCGACTAGCGCGGAACACAGATACGCAGTATTTT. The encoded protein is CASSPRLARNTDTQYF.

This clonotype was observed many times. In nucleotides, the CDR3 is TGTGCCAGCAGCCACGCGGTACGGGCTGGCTACACCTTC. Its protein product is CASSHAVRAGYTF. The chain has TRBV3-1 and TRBJ1-2; D remains ambiguous. The V gene's germline CDR1 is LGHDT and CDR2 YNNKEL (reference sequence). The CDR3 loop spans 13 amino acids. Trimming took 3 bases from V and 7 from J, leaving 12 bases between them.

There are a few counts of this clonotype. The V and J genes are TRBV4-3 and TRBJ2-7; no clear D gene. The length of the CDR3 is 14 residues. V was shortened by 4 bases and J by 0 bases, with 10 bases between the two germline ends. The germline V gene has CDR1 LGHNA and CDR2 YSLEER. In nucleotides, the CDR3 is TGCGCCAGCAGCCGCCTTGGAAGCTCCTACGAGCAGTACTTC. Protein: CASSRLGSSYEQYF.

This chain links TRBV27 with TRBJ2-7; 7 bases match TRBD1. Germline trimming cut 7 bases from V and 0 bases from J; bases unmatched to any gene: 3. Germline assignment: CDR1 MNHEY and CDR2 SMNVEV (reference sequence). The CDR3 is made up of 13 amino acids. CDR3 region: CASKGGLSYEQYF. The DNA of the CDR3 is TGTGCCAGCAAAGGGGGCCTCTCCTACGAGCAGTACTTC.